The 28 T cell receptor beta chains reported below all come from one sample, sequenced in a study of shared clonotypes between healthy human individuals. Sequencing was performed with immunoSEQ multiplex PCR; in TCRdb, only in-frame clones are kept and a portion is missing. In the table there are 450,000 to 650,000 clones, around 81% of which are singletons. Sequencing was carried out using PBMCs. The receptors come from a woman in her forties in good health. Some clones in this sample may be carry-over from other donors' samples.

The V and J genes are TRBV7-3 and TRBJ2-3; D is perhaps TRBD1 or TRBD2 (7 bases each). Trimming pared 5 bases from V and 4 bases from J, leaving 19 bases between. Germline V gene sequence: CDR1 SGHTA, CDR2 FQGTGA. The CDR3 extends over 16 amino acids. CDR3 loop: CASSAHRGTSADTQYF. The CDR3 coding sequence is TGTGCCAGCAGCGCCCACAGGGGAACTAGCGCAGATACGCAGTATTTT. The full variable domain, its missing parts supplied by reference TRBV7-3 and TRBJ2-3, is GAGVSQTPSNKVTEKGKYVELRCDPISGHTALYWYRQSLGQGPEFLIYFQGTGAADDSGLPNDRFFAVRPEGSVSTLKIQRTERGDSAVYLCASSAHRGTSADTQYFGPGTRLTVL.

In the case of this clone: The same CDR3 arises from other DNA sequences in this sample as well. The CDR3 DNA is TGTGCCAGCAGCCCACGAGACTACTCCTACGAGCAGTACTTC. Amino acids: CASSPRDYSYEQYF. The V and J genes are TRBV9 and TRBJ2-7; tentative D call: TRBD2 (5 bases). The CDR3 consists of 14 residues. CDR1 is SGDLS, CDR2 YYNGEE, per germline. V gave up 4 bases and J gave up 0 bases, with 11 bases separating them. Filled out from reference TRBV9 and TRBJ2-7, the complete variable domain reads DSGVTQTPKHLITATGQRVTLRCSPRSGDLSVYWYQQSLDQGLQFLIQYYNGEERAKGNILERFSAQQFPDLHSELNLSSLELGDSALYFCASSPRDYSYEQYFGPGTRLTVT.

V and J are TRBV19 and TRBJ1-4; tentative D call: TRBD1 (5 bases). Deletions cut 3 bases from V and 11 bases from J, with 13 bases between. This CDR3 comprises 13 residues. The germline gives CDR1 LNHDA, CDR2 SQIVND (reference sequence). CDR3 residues: CASSIGWGRKLFF. DNA for the CDR3: TGTGCCAGTAGTATTGGTTGGGGGAGGAAACTGTTTTTT.

The chain combines TRBV30 with TRBJ2-5; 8 bases line up with TRBD2. V was pared by 8 bases and J by 5 bases, with 10 bases of the junction left unmatched. The CDR3 length is 13 residues. Germline assignment: CDR1 GTSNPN and CDR2 SVGIG (reference sequence). CDR3 loop: CAGKPGGRETQYF. The DNA for the CDR3 is TGTGCCGGGAAGCCTGGCGGGAGGGAGACCCAGTACTTC.

Only a few counts were recorded for this clone. The V call is TRBV19, the J call TRBJ2-2; D remains unclear. The CDR3 loop spans 13 amino acids. Germline V gene data show CDR1 as LNHDA and CDR2 as SQIVND (reference sequence). Trimming left V 5 bases short and J 4 bases short, with 8 bases between. This CDR3 reads CASSHLSTGELFF. CDR3 nucleotide sequence: TGTGCCAGTAGTCATTTATCCACCGGGGAGCTGTTTTTT.

In its sample, this clone was seen a few times. V is TRBV5-1 and J is TRBJ2-2; 11 nucleotides agree with TRBD1. Germline trimming cut 0 bases from V and 5 bases from J; bases unmatched to any gene: 3. Germline CDR1 is SGHRS and CDR2 is YFSETQ. The CDR3 spans 16 residues. The CDR3 nucleotides are TGCGCCAGCAGCTTGGAAGGGACAGGGGGTACCGGGGAGCTGTTTTTT. Translation: CASSLEGTGGTGELFF. The full variable domain, completed using reference TRBV5-1 and TRBJ2-2, is KAGVTQTPRYLIKTRGQQVTLSCSPISGHRSVSWYQQTPGQGLQFLFEYFSETQRNKGNFPGRFSGRQFSNSRSEMNVSTLELGDSALYLCASSLEGTGGTGELFFGEGSRLTVL.

The rearrangement uses TRBV7-3 and TRBJ2-1, with D possibly being TRBD1 (6 bases). With 11 bases removed from V and 7 bases from J, the gap between germline ends came to 21 bases. The length of the CDR3 is 14 residues. Germline V gene sequence: CDR1 SGHTA, CDR2 FQGTGA. As DNA, the CDR3 is TGTGCCGGACGGGGACAACCAAGCCGGAATGAGCAGTTCTTC. This gives the protein CAGRGQPSRNEQFF.

The V and J genes are TRBV13 and TRBJ2-5; D uncertain. The CDR3 totals 13 residues. The germline CDR1 and CDR2 sequences are PRHDT and FYEKMQ (reference sequence). V lost 3 bases and J 2 bases, leaving 7 bases between the germline ends. CDR3 coding DNA: TGTGCCAGCAGCTTGCTACAACAAGAGACCCAGTACTTC. This codes for CASSLLQQETQYF.

The gene calls are TRBV28 and TRBJ1-6, with D possibly being TRBD1 (5 bases). This CDR3 is 11 amino acids long. V gave up 5 bases and J gave up 9 bases, with 5 bases separating them. Germline values: CDR1 MDHEN, CDR2 SYDVKM. The DNA for the CDR3 is TGTGCCAGCAGTCAGGGTTCACCCCTCCACTTT. Translating it yields CASSQGSPLHF.

The V gene is TRBV2, the J gene TRBJ1-2; D is undetermined. Trimming took 3 bases from V and 7 from J, leaving 15 bases between them. The CDR3 consists of 14 residues. Germline CDR1 reads SNHLY; CDR2 reads FYNNEI. The CDR3 spells CASSDFDAGGGYTF. Written as DNA, the CDR3 is TGTGCCAGCAGTGATTTTGACGCGGGTGGTGGCTACACCTTC.

The chain recombines TRBV2 with TRBJ1-2, with D possibly TRBD1 on 5 matching bases. The CDR3 totals 13 residues. Per the germline V gene, CDR1 is SNHLY and CDR2 is FYNNEI. V was shortened by 5 bases and J by 4 bases, with 11 bases between the two germline ends. In nucleotides, the CDR3 is TGTGCCAGCAGTTTAACAGGCCCCTATGGCTACACCTTC. Translated, it gives CASSLTGPYGYTF.

The gene calls are TRBV2 and TRBJ1-2; a weak D match, TRBD1 (5 bases). Germline loops: CDR1 SNHLY, CDR2 FYNNEI. This CDR3 spans 14 amino acids. The V gene lost 1 base and the J gene lost 3 bases, with 9 bases spanning the gap. The CDR3 protein is CASSEGGLDYGYTF. Written as DNA, the CDR3 is TGTGCCAGCAGTGAAGGGGGCTTGGACTATGGCTACACCTTC.

The rearrangement links TRBV28 to TRBJ2-7; 10 bases are a match to TRBD1. The CDR3 covers 13 residues. Germline trimming cut 5 bases from V and 2 bases from J; bases unmatched to any gene: 0. CDR1 is MDHEN and CDR2 is SYDVKM in the germline V gene. CDR3 region: CASSDRGPYEQYF. The CDR3 DNA is TGTGCCAGCAGTGACAGGGGGCCCTACGAGCAGTACTTC.

This clone was picked up a small number of times. The chain is built from TRBV9 and TRBJ1-1; D may be TRBD1 (6 bases). V lost 4 bases and J 0 bases, leaving 13 bases between the germline ends. Germline values: CDR1 SGDLS, CDR2 YYNGEE. The CDR3 is 15 amino acids. The CDR3 sequence is CASSPGESMNTEAFF. CDR3 in DNA: TGTGCCAGCAGCCCAGGGGAGAGCATGAACACTGAAGCTTTCTTT.

The chain uses TRBV14 and TRBJ1-3; a possible D gene is TRBD1 (6 bases). The CDR3 loop spans 14 amino acids. Germline CDR1 is SGHDN and CDR2 is FVKESK. With 4 bases removed from V and 4 bases from J, the gap between germline ends came to 11 bases. CDR3 coding DNA: TGTGCCAGCAGCCCCACAGGGTCAGGAAACACCATATATTTT. Translation gives CASSPTGSGNTIYF. The full variable domain, in which reference TRBV14 and TRBJ1-3 provide the parts outside the CDR3, is EAGVTQFPSHSVIEKGQTVTLRCDPISGHDNLYWYRRVMGKEIKFLLHFVKESKQDESGMPNNRFLAERTGGTYSTLKVQPAELEDSGVYFCASSPTGSGNTIYFGEGSWLTVV.

This clone was recorded a few times. DNA of the CDR3: TGTGCCTGGGGACGGTCGAACACTGAAGCTTTCTTT. As protein: CAWGRSNTEAFF. The V gene is TRBV30, the J gene TRBJ1-1; no clear D gene. Germline CDR1 GTSNPN, CDR2 SVGIG (reference sequence). The V gene lost 5 bases and the J gene lost 1 base, with 8 bases spanning the gap. The CDR3 extends over 12 amino acids.

CDR3 protein: CASSLVRLPETQYF. In DNA form, the CDR3 reads TGTGCCAGCAGCTTAGTCCGCCTACCGGAGACCCAGTACTTC. The chain combines TRBV7-8 with TRBJ2-5; D is unclear. The CDR3 contains 14 residues. Germline lookup yields CDR1 SGHVS and CDR2 FQNEAQ. V gave up 1 base and J gave up 5 bases, with 11 bases separating them.

The chain couples TRBV28 to TRBJ2-5, with no clear D. The end of the DNA is better explained by TRBJ2-7, so the J call may be wrong. The CDR3 covers 14 residues. Germline V lookup: CDR1 MDHEN, CDR2 SYDVKM. The CDR3 DNA reads as TGTGCCAGCAGTTTAAAGTGGGGCTCCTACGAGCAGTACTTC. Translation: CASSLKWGSYEQYF.

J is TRBJ2-3 and V is TRBV5-1; 8 nucleotides align to TRBD2. Per the germline V gene, CDR1 is SGHRS and CDR2 is YFSETQ. This CDR3 spans 15 amino acids. Trimming took 1 base from V and 5 from J; bases not matched to a gene: 6. CDR3 nucleotide sequence: TGCGCCAGCAGCTTGCAAGGGCGGGAGGTAGATACGCAGTATTTT. Translation gives CASSLQGREVDTQYF.

This clone turned up a few times. This chain joins TRBV13 and TRBJ2-7; D is unresolved. The CDR3 sequence is 11 residues long. Germline loops: CDR1 PRHDT, CDR2 FYEKMQ (reference sequence). V gave up 1 base and J gave up 5 bases, with 3 bases separating them. In DNA form, the CDR3 reads TGTGCCAGCAGCTTAGTCCACGAGCAGTACTTC. Residues: CASSLVHEQYF.

This clone occurred many times. The J gene is TRBJ2-1, the V gene TRBV7-9, with TRBD2 as a possible D gene (6 bases). There are 15 residues in the CDR3. Germline V lookup: CDR1 SEHNR, CDR2 FQNEAQ (reference sequence). Trimming shortened V by 7 bases and J by 8 bases, and 21 bases separated the two germline ends. The DNA for the CDR3 is TGTGCCAGCAAGTCGGGGGAGAAGGAAACGCATGAGCAGTTCTTC. The encoded protein is CASKSGEKETHEQFF. Using reference TRBV7-9 and TRBJ2-1 for the parts outside the CDR3, the full variable domain is DTGVSQNPRHKITKRGQNVTFRCDPISEHNRLYWYRQTLGQGPEFLTYFQNEAQLEKSRLLSDRFSAERPKGSFSTLEIQRTEQGDSAMYLCASKSGEKETHEQFFGPGTRLTVL.

The chain employs TRBV18 and TRBJ2-3, with 9 nucleotides matching TRBD2. CDR3 length: 18 amino acids. V dropped 0 bases and J dropped 8; count of bases not matched to a gene: 15. Germline V gene lookup returns CDR1 KGHSH and CDR2 LQKENI. DNA for the CDR3: TGTGCCAGCTCACCACCTAGGGAAGCGGGAGGCCAAAGGGGTACGCAGTATTTT. This translates into CASSPPREAGGQRGTQYF.

V and J are TRBV6-1 and TRBJ2-7, with D uncertain. Looked up from germline, CDR1 is MNHNS and CDR2 is SASEGT. The V end lost 5 bases, the J end lost 2 bases, and 7 bases lay between the germline ends. The CDR3 runs 12 residues. The CDR3 region is CASSSSTYEQYF. CDR3 nucleotides: TGTGCCAGCAGTTCCTCGACCTACGAGCAGTACTTC.

The J gene is TRBJ2-5, the V gene TRBV7-8, with D unresolved. Germline loops: CDR1 SGHVS, CDR2 FQNEAQ. With 6 bases removed from V and 5 bases from J, the gap between germline ends came to 16 bases. CDR3 length: 14 residues. The CDR3 here is CASSSFVGLETQYF. CDR3 bases: TGTGCCAGCAGTTCTTTCGTGGGGTTGGAGACCCAGTACTTC.

As concerns this clone: The same CDR3 arises from other DNA sequences in this sample as well. The rearrangement links TRBV7-2 to TRBJ1-1, with 7 bases lining up with TRBD1. J lost 0 bases, V lost 1 base, and 5 bases had no gene match. CDR1 is SGHTA, CDR2 FQGNSA, per germline. The CDR3 extends over 16 amino acids. The CDR3 is CASSLGRTGMNTEAFF. Written as DNA, the CDR3 is TGTGCCAGCAGCTTAGGCCGGACAGGCATGAACACTGAAGCTTTCTTT.

CDR3 DNA: TGTGCCAGCAGTGAAAGGGGCGGCTACTATGGCTACACCTTC. It encodes CASSERGGYYGYTF. The J gene is TRBJ1-2, the V gene TRBV6-1; TRBD1 might be the D (5 bases). With 2 bases removed from V and 3 bases from J, the gap between germline ends came to 10 bases. CDR1 is MNHNS and CDR2 is SASEGT in the germline V gene. This CDR3 comprises 14 residues.

The chain recombines TRBV28 with TRBJ2-5; D gene uncertain. CDR3 length: 11 residues. V was clipped by 7 bases and J by 2 bases, with 5 bases between them. Germline V gene lookup returns CDR1 MDHEN and CDR2 SYDVKM. Written as DNA, the CDR3 is TGTGCCAGCATTGAGCAAGAGACCCAGTACTTC. Encoded protein: CASIEQETQYF.

The chain couples TRBV18 to TRBJ2-2; D is ambiguous. Germline lookup yields CDR1 KGHSH and CDR2 LQKENI. CDR3 size: 13 residues. V was cut by 0 bases and J by 8 bases, with 7 bases left in between. In DNA form, the CDR3 reads TGTGCCAGCTCACCACCCTCCACTGGGGAGCTGTTTTTT. It codes for CASSPPSTGELFF.